A single sample is the source of the 29 T cell receptor beta chains below, sequenced in a study of siplizumab effects on memory and regulatory T cells. Profiled with immunoSEQ multiplex PCR; TCRdb holds only in-frame clones, not every one. The sample lists just under 85,000 clones, approximately 90% occurring once. The material sequenced was Tregs sorted from blood. These receptors originate from a human donor in good health.

This chain connects TRBV7-3 to TRBJ2-5, with D possibly being TRBD2 (6 bases). V was pared by 1 base and J by 5 bases, with 8 bases between. This CDR3 contains 13 residues. Germline V gives CDR1 SGHTA, CDR2 FQGTGA. The CDR3 loop is CASSLNSGETQYF. As DNA, the CDR3 is TGTGCCAGCAGCTTAAACAGCGGGGAGACCCAGTACTTC.

The genes are TRBV13 and TRBJ2-7; TRBD2 matches at 11 bases. This CDR3 has 15 amino acids. The germline CDR1 and CDR2 sequences are PRHDT and FYEKMQ (reference sequence). With V trimmed by 5 bases and J by 4 bases, 7 bases remained unmatched. DNA for the CDR3: TGTGCCAGCAGCAAAAGGACTAGCGGGCGATACGAGCAGTACTTC. Its translation is CASSKRTSGRYEQYF.

The J gene is TRBJ2-5, the V gene TRBV10-3; D is uncertain. Trimming shortened V by 1 base and J by 2 bases, and 14 bases separated the two germline ends. Germline values: CDR1 ENHRY, CDR2 SYGVKD. This CDR3 region has 16 residues. The CDR3 nucleotides are TGTGCCATCAGTGAGTACGGCCCTATGCAACAAGAGACCCAGTACTTC. Its protein product is CAISEYGPMQQETQYF.

This chain uses TRBV30 with TRBJ2-3; D gene uncertain. The germline CDR1 and CDR2 sequences are GTSNPN and SVGIG (reference sequence). This CDR3 spans 15 amino acids. The ends were cut back, 2 bases at V and 1 base at J, with 13 bases in the middle. The CDR3 DNA sequence: TGTGCCTGGAGTCCATCTATCCTCGGCACAGATACGCAGTATTTT. Its protein is CAWSPSILGTDTQYF.

The J gene is TRBJ2-7, the V gene TRBV5-1, with D maybe TRBD1 (7 bases). CDR1 SGHRS and CDR2 YFSETQ come from the germline V gene. V dropped 4 bases and J dropped 3 bases, with 14 bases sitting between them. This CDR3 spans 14 amino acids. The CDR3 sequence: CASSGGTAIYEQYF. CDR3 DNA: TGCGCCAGCAGCGGCGGGACAGCGATCTACGAGCAGTACTTC.

This rearrangement joins TRBV7-8 to TRBJ1-6, with unresolved D. The germline CDR1 and CDR2 sequences are SGHVS and FQNEAQ. V was shortened by 1 base and J by 6 bases, with 7 bases between the two germline ends. The CDR3 totals 14 residues. Here the CDR3 DNA reads TGTGCCAGCAGCTTAGGGGGAAGTAATTCACCCCTCCACTTT. It yields the protein CASSLGGSNSPLHF.

The rearrangement links TRBV7-2 to TRBJ1-1, with 9 bases identical to TRBD1. CDR1 is SGHTA, CDR2 FQGNSA, per germline. This CDR3 has 13 amino acids. V lost 1 base to trimming and J lost 7 bases; unmatched junction nucleotides: 1. The CDR3 sequence: CASSLVGQGEAFF. CDR3 DNA: TGTGCCAGCAGCTTAGTGGGACAGGGTGAAGCTTTCTTT.

The V gene is TRBV11-2, the J gene TRBJ2-7, with TRBD2 matching over 7 bases. V shed 2 bases, J shed 4 bases, and the junction held 8 bases outside the gene matches. CDR1 is SGHAT, CDR2 FQNNGV, per germline. This CDR3 is 15 amino acids long. The CDR3 spells CASSLLGQGGYEQYF. In DNA form, the CDR3 reads TGTGCCAGCAGCTTATTGGGTCAGGGAGGGTACGAGCAGTACTTC.

This sequence joins TRBV6-6 and TRBJ1-3; D is perhaps TRBD1 (5 bases). CDR3 length: 16 amino acids. Per the germline V gene, CDR1 is MNHNY and CDR2 is SVGAGI (reference sequence). Between the trimmed V and J ends, which lost 0 bases and 0 bases, there was a span of 9 bases. Written as DNA, the CDR3 is TGTGCCAGCAGTTACTCACGGGGCGCCTCTGGAAACACCATATATTTT. It encodes CASSYSRGASGNTIYF.

The chain combines TRBV5-1 with TRBJ2-1; D assignment may be TRBD1 or TRBD2 (5 bases each). CDR3 size: 16 residues. Trimming cost V 3 bases and J 10 bases, with 23 bases left between them. Germline-derived CDR1 and CDR2 are SGHRS and YFSETQ. The CDR3 sequence is CASSSPGLAAPREQFF. The CDR3 bases are TGCGCCAGCAGCTCCCCAGGGCTAGCAGCACCCCGGGAGCAGTTCTTC.

The chain carries TRBV5-1 and TRBJ2-1; 10 nucleotides align to TRBD2. CDR1 SGHRS and CDR2 YFSETQ come from the germline V gene. This CDR3 comprises 15 residues. Trimming cost V 4 bases and J 0 bases; bases outside gene matches: 1. The DNA of the CDR3 is TGCGCCAGCAGCCTAGCGGGGGCCTCCTACAATGAGCAGTTCTTC. Translating gives CASSLAGASYNEQFF.

This rearrangement joins TRBV29-1 to TRBJ1-4; 11 nucleotides agree with TRBD1. The CDR3 loop spans 15 amino acids. Germline V gene data show CDR1 as SQVTM and CDR2 as ANQGSEA. V gave up 2 bases and J gave up 7 bases; unmatched junction bases: 6. The CDR3 protein is CSVEWRDRGSEKLFF. DNA for the CDR3: TGCAGCGTTGAATGGCGGGACAGGGGGAGTGAAAAACTGTTTTTT. The complete variable domain, with remaining parts taken from reference TRBV29-1 and TRBJ1-4, reads SAVISQKPSRDICQRGTSLTIQCQVDSQVTMMFWYRQQPGQSLTLIATANQGSEATYESGFVIDKFPISRPNLTFSTLTVSNMSPEDSSIYLCSVEWRDRGSEKLFFGSGTQLSVL.

The chain employs TRBV29-1 and TRBJ1-2, with TRBD1 as a possible D gene (5 bases). The CDR3 sequence is 11 residues long. Germline V gene data show CDR1 as SQVTM and CDR2 as ANQGSEA. The V and J ends lost 3 bases and 4 bases respectively, with 6 bases between them. The CDR3 nucleotides read TGCAGCGTTGATGGGGGCTATGGCTACACCTTC. Protein sequence: CSVDGGYGYTF.

This sequence joins TRBV5-1 and TRBJ2-2, with TRBD1 identical over 8 bases. The length of the CDR3 is 17 residues. The V gene's germline CDR1 is SGHRS and CDR2 YFSETQ. V lost 4 bases, J lost 1 base, and 9 bases stayed unmatched. The DNA of the CDR3 is TGCGCCAGCAGCCCAAGACCACAGGGGGGGAACACCGGGGAGCTGTTTTTT. As protein: CASSPRPQGGNTGELFF.

This clone appeared once. The same CDR3 arises from other DNA sequences in this sample as well. This rearrangement joins TRBV5-1 to TRBJ1-1; D is undetermined. V was clipped by 1 base and J by 0 bases, with 7 bases between them. The CDR3 has 14 residues. Germline V gives CDR1 SGHRS, CDR2 YFSETQ. CDR3 nucleotides: TGCGCCAGCAGCTTGACCGGTTTGAACACTGAAGCTTTCTTT. Its translation is CASSLTGLNTEAFF.

The chain's CDR3 is CASSRSGGRDTQYF. CDR3 nucleotides: TGCGCCAGCAGCAGGAGCGGAGGGCGGGATACGCAGTATTTT. The genes are TRBV5-1 and TRBJ2-3; a possible D gene is TRBD2 (6 bases). Germline V lookup: CDR1 SGHRS, CDR2 YFSETQ. With 4 bases removed from V and 6 bases from J, the gap between germline ends came to 15 bases. This CDR3 spans 14 amino acids. Full variable domain (rest looked up from reference TRBV5-1 and TRBJ2-3): KAGVTQTPRYLIKTRGQQVTLSCSPISGHRSVSWYQQTPGQGLQFLFEYFSETQRNKGNFPGRFSGRQFSNSRSEMNVSTLELGDSALYLCASSRSGGRDTQYFGPGTRLTVL.

This chain links TRBV9 with TRBJ2-1, with 12 bases identical to TRBD2. The J segment lost 14 bases and the V segment lost 4 bases, leaving 16 bases of the junction unmatched. CDR3 length: 16 amino acids. Germline V gives CDR1 SGDLS, CDR2 YYNGEE. The CDR3 DNA follows: TGTGCCAGCAGCCCCCGTTTTATGCTAGCGGGGGGGCCTGAGTTCTTC. Translation: CASSPRFMLAGGPEFF.

V gene TRBV11-3 combines with J gene TRBJ2-5; D uncertain. Trimming cost V 1 base and J 2 bases, with 8 bases left between them. Germline values: CDR1 SGHNT, CDR2 YENEEA. The CDR3 loop spans 14 amino acids. The CDR3 DNA is TGTGCCAGCAGCTTAGGACTGGAGCAAGAGACCCAGTACTTC. Amino acid sequence: CASSLGLEQETQYF.

By frequency in the sample, this clone is medium-sized. CDR3 region: CASRAGTGEGYTF. The DNA for the CDR3 is TGTGCCAGCAGAGCCGGGACAGGGGAGGGCTACACCTTC. The chain uses TRBV2 and TRBJ1-2; 10 bases map to TRBD1. Germline values: CDR1 SNHLY, CDR2 FYNNEI. With V trimmed by 6 bases and J by 8 bases, 6 bases remained unmatched. The CDR3 is 13 residues long.

The chain employs TRBV7-9 and TRBJ2-1; 16 bases are a match to TRBD2. The CDR3 length is 18 residues. Trimming took 5 bases from V and 2 from J; bases not matched to a gene: 6. Per the germline V gene, CDR1 is SEHNR and CDR2 is FQNEAQ (reference sequence). CDR3 residues: CASSPGLAGGYTYNEQFF. CDR3 sequence (DNA): TGTGCCAGCAGCCCGGGACTAGCGGGGGGGTATACCTACAATGAGCAGTTCTTC.

The chain has TRBV19 and TRBJ2-7; 8 bases agree with TRBD1. V shed 5 bases and J 3 bases; nucleotides not matched to a gene: 3. Germline V gene sequence: CDR1 LNHDA, CDR2 SQIVND (reference sequence). The CDR3 extends over 13 amino acids. The CDR3 sequence is CASSAGTGYEQYF. The CDR3 DNA sequence: TGTGCCAGTAGTGCTGGGACAGGCTACGAGCAGTACTTC.

J is TRBJ2-7 and V is TRBV28; a possible D gene is TRBD2 (7 bases). V was clipped by 2 bases and J by 5 bases, with 13 bases between them. The CDR3 has 14 residues. CDR1 and CDR2 from the germline V gene are MDHEN and SYDVKM. In nucleotides, the CDR3 is TGTGCCAGCAGTTTAAGGGGGGGCAGACACGAGCAGTACTTC. It is translated as CASSLRGGRHEQYF.

The chain recombines TRBV6-5 with TRBJ2-2; TRBD2 might be the D (6 bases). Trimming shortened V by 4 bases and J by 6 bases, and 18 bases separated the two germline ends. The CDR3 covers 16 residues. CDR1 and CDR2 (germline): MNHEY, SVGAGI. As DNA, the CDR3 is TGTGCCAGCAGTTCATCCGGGACTGAGCACCCCGGGGAGCTGTTTTTT. Protein sequence: CASSSSGTEHPGELFF.

The genes are TRBV7-5 and TRBJ2-1. TRBV7-5 is marked as a pseudogene. This CDR3 region has 12 residues. The CDR3 loop reads CVRKGGPNEQFF. CDR3 bases: TGTGTCAGAAAAGGGGGGCCAAATGAGCAGTTCTTC.

The chain couples TRBV11-3 to TRBJ2-3; TRBD1 or TRBD2 may be the D gene (6 bases each). Germline lookup yields CDR1 SGHNT and CDR2 YENEEA. V dropped 0 bases and J dropped 8 bases, with 9 bases sitting between them. The CDR3 loop spans 13 amino acids. The CDR3 protein is CASSLDRGGTQYF. The CDR3 DNA reads as TGTGCCAGCAGCTTAGACAGGGGAGGTACGCAGTATTTT.

V usage is TRBV29-1 and J usage is TRBJ1-5; TRBD1 might be the D (5 bases). Germline V gives CDR1 SQVTM, CDR2 ANQGSEA. V was cut by 6 bases and J by 3 bases, with 12 bases left in between. The length of the CDR3 is 13 residues. DNA for the CDR3: TGCAGCGTATCCGGGACGCTCAATCAGCCCCAGCATTTT. Its translation: CSVSGTLNQPQHF.

The rearrangement joins TRBV7-6 to TRBJ2-7, with no clear D. Trimming cost V 4 bases and J 0 bases, with 7 bases left between them. CDR1 SGHVS and CDR2 FNYEAQ come from the germline V gene. CDR3 length: 13 amino acids. The CDR3 region has the DNA TGTGCCAGCAGCTCAGGATTCTCCTACGAGCAGTACTTC. It yields the protein CASSSGFSYEQYF. Drawing the rest from reference TRBV7-6 and TRBJ2-7, the complete variable domain is GAGVSQSPRYKVTKRGQDVALRCDPISGHVSLYWYRQALGQGPEFLTYFNYEAQQDKSGLPNDRFSAERPEGSISTLTIQRTEQRDSAMYRCASSSGFSYEQYFGPGTRLTVT.

In its sample, this clone was seen once. The chain links TRBV28 to TRBJ1-4, with D hard to call. Germline V gene sequence: CDR1 MDHEN, CDR2 SYDVKM. The V end was cut by 5 bases, the J end by 5 bases, with 15 bases between. The CDR3 contains 15 residues. The CDR3 DNA reads as TGTGCCAGCAGTCCCCTAGACGGACTCAATGAAAAACTGTTTTTT. Translating it yields CASSPLDGLNEKLFF.

J is TRBJ2-2 and V is TRBV25-1, with D perhaps given as TRBD1 or TRBD2 (5 bases each). V was cut by 3 bases and J by 7 bases, with 9 bases left in between. This CDR3 is built from 13 residues. The germline V gene encodes CDR1 MGHDK and CDR2 SYGVNS. For the CDR3, the DNA is TGTGCCAGCAGTGATGAGGGGATCGGGGAGCTGTTTTTT. This encodes CASSDEGIGELFF.